What follows are 6 T cell receptor beta chains derived from one specimen sequenced in a study of PD-1 blockade in classical Hodgkin lymphoma. All patients experienced relapse after autologous stem cell transplantation, and brentuximab vedotin exposure was variable. Generated by immunoSEQ multiplex PCR, the TCRdb table keeps only in-frame clones and is missing some. The sample consists of 80,000 to 100,000 clones, about nine tenths of them appearing once. Sequenced material: peripheral blood mononuclear cells (PBMCs), taken at baseline. These receptors came from a human donor with classical Hodgkin lymphoma.

The V and J genes are TRBV28 and TRBJ1-2; unclear D gene. The length of the CDR3 is 16 residues. The V gene lost 3 bases and the J gene lost 2 bases, with 16 bases spanning the gap. The germline gives CDR1 MDHEN, CDR2 SYDVKM. This CDR3 is CASSFSPPRTNYGYTF. CDR3 sequence (DNA): TGTGCCAGCAGTTTTAGTCCCCCTCGGACGAACTATGGCTACACCTTC.

V is TRBV27 and J is TRBJ2-2, with D perhaps matching TRBD2 (5 bases). The germline gives CDR1 MNHEY, CDR2 SMNVEV (reference sequence). This CDR3 has 15 amino acids. V was shortened by 8 bases and J by 6 bases, with 19 bases between the two germline ends. The CDR3 DNA sequence: TGTGCCAGCTGTCCGTCGGGAAGAGGCTCCGGGGAGCTGTTTTTT. It codes for CASCPSGRGSGELFF.

J is TRBJ2-6 and V is TRBV19; maybe TRBD2 (6 bases). Between the trimmed V and J ends, which lost 11 bases and 4 bases, there was a span of 9 bases. The CDR3 has 12 amino acids. The V gene's germline CDR1 is LNHDA and CDR2 SQIVND (reference sequence). CDR3 residues: CAGTSGANVLTF. CDR3 in DNA: TGTGCCGGGACTTCCGGGGCCAACGTCCTGACTTTC.

J is TRBJ2-2 and V is TRBV2; D could derive from TRBD1 or TRBD2 (5 bases each). This CDR3 region has 15 residues. Germline assignment: CDR1 SNHLY and CDR2 FYNNEI. V dropped 6 bases and J dropped 6 bases, with 17 bases sitting between them. The CDR3 reads CASRTGPLGSGELFF. CDR3 bases: TGTGCCAGCAGAACGGGACCCCTGGGGTCCGGGGAGCTGTTTTTT. The full variable domain, in which reference TRBV2 and TRBJ2-2 provide the parts outside the CDR3, is EPEVTQTPSHQVTQMGQEVILRCVPISNHLYFYWYRQILGQKVEFLVSFYNNEISEKSEIFDDQFSVERPDGSNFTLKIRSTKLEDSAMYFCASRTGPLGSGELFFGEGSRLTVL.

This chain uses TRBV7-2 with TRBJ1-2; 10 bases agree with TRBD1. Trimming at V came to 5 bases and at J to 8 bases, leaving 8 bases not matched to a gene. The CDR3 is 14 residues long. Germline V gene data show CDR1 as SGHTA and CDR2 as FQGNSA. The CDR3: CASSAGQGHEGYTF. In nucleotides, the CDR3 is TGTGCCAGCAGCGCGGGACAGGGGCATGAAGGCTACACCTTC.

The chain carries TRBV9 and TRBJ2-3; D perhaps matches TRBD2 (5 bases). The V gene lost 3 bases and the J gene lost 4 bases, with 15 bases spanning the gap. Looked up from germline, CDR1 is SGDLS and CDR2 is YYNGEE. There are 15 residues in the CDR3. The CDR3 loop is CASSASGIGADTQYF. DNA of the CDR3: TGTGCCAGCAGCGCCAGCGGAATAGGCGCAGATACGCAGTATTTT.